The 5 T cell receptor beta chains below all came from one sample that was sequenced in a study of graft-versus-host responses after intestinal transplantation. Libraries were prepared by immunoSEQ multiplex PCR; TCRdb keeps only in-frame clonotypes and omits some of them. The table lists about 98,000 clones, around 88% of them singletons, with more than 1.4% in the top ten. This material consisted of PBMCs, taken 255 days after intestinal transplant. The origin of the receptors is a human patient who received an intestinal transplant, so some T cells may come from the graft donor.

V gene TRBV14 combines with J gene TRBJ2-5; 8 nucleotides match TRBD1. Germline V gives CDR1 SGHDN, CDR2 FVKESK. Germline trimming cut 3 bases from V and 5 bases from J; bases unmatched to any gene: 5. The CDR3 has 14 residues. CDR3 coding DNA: TGTGCCAGCAGCCAGGAAGACAGGGGTGAGACCCAGTACTTC. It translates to CASSQEDRGETQYF.

CDR3 DNA sequence: TGTGCCAGCAGCCAAGATCTCCGAGGAAACACCATATATTTT. It specifies CASSQDLRGNTIYF. The J gene is TRBJ1-3, the V gene TRBV14; no firm D call. This CDR3 region has 14 residues. CDR1 is SGHDN and CDR2 is FVKESK in the germline V gene. With 0 bases removed from V and 4 bases from J, the gap between germline ends came to 7 bases.

The CDR3 region is CASSLRWGNTEAFF. The DNA of the CDR3 is TGTGCCAGCAGTTTACGCTGGGGGAACACTGAAGCTTTCTTT. This rearrangement joins TRBV27 to TRBJ1-1; D is unresolved. V lost 2 bases and J lost 1, with 8 bases in between. The CDR3 is 14 amino acids. CDR1 and CDR2 (germline): MNHEY, SMNVEV (reference sequence).

The CDR3 sequence is CSATGSLGQPQHF. CDR3 nucleotide sequence: TGCAGCGCCACGGGATCCCTCGGTCAGCCCCAGCATTTT. This rearrangement joins TRBV29-1 to TRBJ1-5; no clear D. V shed 7 bases and J shed 6 bases, with 16 bases lying between them. CDR1 is SQVTM, CDR2 ANQGSEA, per germline. The CDR3 contains 13 residues.

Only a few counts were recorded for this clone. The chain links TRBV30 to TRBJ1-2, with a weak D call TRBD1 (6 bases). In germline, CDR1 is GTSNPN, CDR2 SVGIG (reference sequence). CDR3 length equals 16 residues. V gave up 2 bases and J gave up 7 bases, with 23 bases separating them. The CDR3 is CAWSQVELGQGFGYTF. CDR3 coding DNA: TGTGCCTGGAGTCAAGTGGAGTTAGGGCAGGGGTTTGGCTACACCTTC.